This is a list of T cell receptor beta chains from one sample in a study of blood T cell repertoires in COVID-19. Libraries were prepared by immunoSEQ multiplex PCR; TCRdb keeps only in-frame clonotypes and omits some of them. The sample shows 150,000 to 200,000 clones, 80% to 90% of them seen only once. Sequencing was carried out using peripheral blood. The receptor set was obtained from a woman in her seventies with acute or convalescent COVID-19. CDR3s leave out the opening cysteine and the closing phenylalanine or tryptophan.

v_gene: TRBV7-2
j_gene: TRBJ1-2
CDR3aa: ASSLIGQSYGYT

v_gene: TRBV11-2
j_gene: TRBJ2-3
CDR3aa: ASSPRPGGGTDTQY

v_gene: TRBV3-1/TRBV3-2
j_gene: TRBJ1-2
CDR3aa: ASSQGQSGT

v_gene: TRBV2
j_gene: TRBJ1-5
CDR3aa: ASGGVEGLNQPQH

v_gene: TRBV19
j_gene: TRBJ1-2
CDR3aa: ASSPRGGPYGYT

v_gene: TRBV4-3
j_gene: TRBJ1-3
CDR3aa: ASSQTRAGYSGNTIY

v_gene: TRBV9
j_gene: TRBJ2-3
CDR3aa: ASSALSEDTQY

v_gene: TRBV7-9
j_gene: TRBJ2-2
CDR3aa: ASPISRLAGGPNTGELF

v_gene: TRBV7-9
j_gene: TRBJ1-1
CDR3aa: ASSLEGTGGPGEAF

v_gene: TRBV5-6
j_gene: TRBJ2-7
CDR3aa: ASSKGKIRGAEQY

v_gene: TRBV27
j_gene: TRBJ1-2
CDR3aa: ASSFSGLGGYT

v_gene: TRBV7-2
j_gene: TRBJ1-5
CDR3aa: ASRTGDQPQH

v_gene: TRBV7-2
j_gene: TRBJ2-7
CDR3aa: ASSWTSLYEQY

v_gene: TRBV4-2
j_gene: TRBJ2-1
CDR3aa: ASSQGLAGGFSYNEQF

v_gene: TRBV16
j_gene: TRBJ1-6
CDR3aa: ASSHPGITPLH

v_gene: TRBV5-1
j_gene: TRBJ2-3
CDR3aa: ASSFTSADTQY

v_gene: TRBV5-1
j_gene: TRBJ1-4
CDR3aa: ASSLEQTGEKLF

v_gene: TRBV2
j_gene: TRBJ2-7
CDR3aa: ASSKDRGGEQY

v_gene: TRBV28
j_gene: TRBJ1-5
CDR3aa: ASSLTGGGNQPQH

v_gene: TRBV4-3
j_gene: TRBJ2-1
CDR3aa: ASSQGSGISYNEQF